The 18 T cell receptor beta chains reported below all come from one sample, sequenced in a study of T cells in women clearing cervical HPV infection listed by TCRdb under 2018. The library was built by means of the immunoSEQ multiplex PCR assay. TCRdb took over this immuneACCESS table, retaining in-frame rearrangements with V and J assigned. Such tables are incomplete; in checked studies, under half of the missing clones stem from an unresolved V gene, and the remainder is unexplained. Per the sample table, the count is fewer than 35,000 clones. Of the sample, under 7% is held by the ten largest clones. Sequencing was carried out using blood buffy coat. The receptors originated from a woman aged 18 to 75 with a cervical HPV16 infection that either progressed to CIN3+ or cleared (not recorded which).

The CDR3 sequence: CASRPGQGADYGYTF. The sequenced part of the CDR3 DNA is TGTGCCAGCAGACCGGGACAGGGGGCGGACTATGGC. The chain uses TRBV7-2 and TRBJ1-2; 12 bases fit TRBD1. The read ends 3 residues shy of where the CDR3 ends; the end is completed using the germline J gene. CDR1 is SGHTA and CDR2 is FQGNSA in the germline V gene. This CDR3 spans 15 amino acids. J was trimmed by 3 bases and V by 6 bases; bases with no gene match: 5.

Details on this clone: Read data end 3 residues before the CDR3 end; the end is taken from the germline J gene. The gene calls are TRBV12-3 or TRBV12-4 and TRBJ1-2; D is ambiguous. This CDR3 comprises 12 residues. V was trimmed by 2 bases and J by 7 bases, leaving 8 bases between them. The part of the CDR3 DNA that was read is TGTGCCAGCAGTTTATTCGCGAGTGGC. Translation: CASSLFASG. The CDR3 reads in full as CASSLFASGYTF.

Details on this clone: Read sequence stops 3 residues before the CDR3 end, and the germline J gene provides the missing end. The identical CDR3 is also encoded by other nucleotide sequences in the sample. This sequence joins TRBV7-9 and TRBJ1-2, with a tentative D call TRBD1 (5 bases). With 0 bases removed from V and 4 bases from J, the gap between germline ends came to 12 bases. This CDR3 spans 15 amino acids. Germline V gene lookup returns CDR1 SEHNR and CDR2 FQNEAQ (reference sequence). The part of the CDR3 DNA that was read is TGTGCCAGCAGCTTAGCGCGCCAGGGAGGCTATGGC. This codes for CASSLARQGGYG. Given in full, the CDR3 is CASSLARQGGYGYTF. Complete variable domain (other parts from reference TRBV7-9 and TRBJ1-2): DTGVSQNPRHKITKRGQNVTFRCDPISEHNRLYWYRQTLGQGPEFLTYFQNEAQLEKSRLLSDRFSAERPKGSFSTLEIQRTEQGDSAMYLCASSLARQGGYGYTFGSGTRLTVV.

Notes on this clone: The read comes to an end 3 residues before the CDR3 does, leaving the germline J gene to fill in the end. V is TRBV20-1 and J is TRBJ2-5; 7 bases agree with TRBD1. CDR1 and CDR2 from the germline V gene are DFQATT and SNEGSKA (reference sequence). This CDR3 spans 14 amino acids. V lost 0 bases, J lost 2 bases, and 3 bases stayed unmatched. CDR3 sequence: CSAREMTGQETQYF. The sequenced CDR3 bases are TGCAGTGCTAGAGAGATGACAGGGCAAGAGACC.

Regarding this clone: The read terminates 3 residues before the CDR3 end, so the remaining end is supplied by the germline J gene. The V and J genes are TRBV20-1 and TRBJ2-3, with D possibly being TRBD1 (5 bases). This CDR3 spans 14 amino acids. Germline values: CDR1 DFQATT, CDR2 SNEGSKA (reference sequence). Trimming removed 5 bases at V and 2 bases at J, with 14 bases between. CDR3 sequence reads: CSAYRPPHTDTQYF. CDR3 DNA, as far as it was read: TGCAGTGCTTACAGGCCTCCCCACACAGATACG.

Remarks on this clone: The read finishes 3 residues shy of the CDR3 end, and the germline J gene is used to complete it. The V gene is TRBV4-2, the J gene TRBJ2-7; TRBD2 aligns across 12 bases. The CDR3 totals 18 residues. V was pared by 1 base and J by 3 bases, with 10 bases of the junction left unmatched. Germline values: CDR1 LGHNA, CDR2 YNFKEQ. CDR3 sequence: CASSQAHAPTSGSYEQYF. CDR3 DNA, as far as it was read: TGTGCCAGCAGCCAAGCGCACGCCCCGACTAGCGGGAGCTACGAG.

Remarks on this clone: Read coverage stops 3 residues before the CDR3 terminus; the germline J gene supplies the remainder. Within the sample, other DNA sequences also encode this same CDR3. The chain recombines TRBV20-1 with TRBJ1-5; D gene ambiguous. Germline-derived CDR1 and CDR2 are DFQATT and SNEGSKA (reference sequence). The CDR3 extends over 13 amino acids. The V and J ends lost 0 bases and 5 bases respectively, with 8 bases between them. CDR3 protein: CSARDRGYQPQHF. CDR3 bases read: TGCAGTGCTAGAGATCGCGGATATCAGCCC.

Notes on this clone: The read terminates 3 residues ahead of where the CDR3 ends, so the germline J gene completes it. The rearrangement joins TRBV20-1 to TRBJ2-7; 11 positions agree with TRBD2. The CDR3 spans 16 residues. The V gene's germline CDR1 is DFQATT and CDR2 SNEGSKA (reference sequence). Germline trimming cut 3 bases from V and 4 bases from J; bases unmatched to any gene: 11. CDR3 DNA (partial): TGCAGTGCTAGGAACGAAACTAGCGGGAGTAGGTACGAG. It yields the protein CSARNETSGSRYE. From start to end, the CDR3 is CSARNETSGSRYEQYF.

With regard to this clone: The CDR3 is cut off 3 residues early in the read; its end comes from the germline J gene. V gene TRBV19 combines with J gene TRBJ2-7, with 7 bases identical to TRBD2. Germline V lookup: CDR1 LNHDA, CDR2 SQIVND (reference sequence). J lost 0 bases, V lost 10 bases, and 6 bases had no gene match. There are 13 residues in the CDR3. The CDR3 reads CATWGGGSYEQYF. Partial CDR3 DNA: TGTGCCACCTGGGGCGGGGGCTCCTACGAG.

To note about this clone: The CDR3 end lies 3 residues beyond the end of the read and is filled in from the germline J gene. This chain joins TRBV7-3 and TRBJ2-3; D might be TRBD2 (7 bases). Germline CDR1 reads SGHTA; CDR2 reads FQGTGA. V lost 3 bases, J lost 4 bases, and 11 bases lay in between. The CDR3 spans 14 residues. CDR3 DNA, as far as it was read: TGTGCCAGCAGCTTTGCGGGGGCGGCAGATACG. It codes for CASSFAGAADT. In full, the CDR3 is CASSFAGAADTQYF. Full variable domain (rest looked up from reference TRBV7-3 and TRBJ2-3): GAGVSQTPSNKVTEKGKYVELRCDPISGHTALYWYRQSLGQGPEFLIYFQGTGAADDSGLPNDRFFAVRPEGSVSTLKIQRTERGDSAVYLCASSFAGAADTQYFGPGTRLTVL.

As to this clone: The read ends 3 residues before the CDR3 terminus; that terminus is restored from the germline J gene. The chain recombines TRBV30 with TRBJ1-2; D possibly corresponds to TRBD1 (6 bases). The germline CDR1 and CDR2 sequences are GTSNPN and SVGIG (reference sequence). The CDR3 is 17 residues long. This chain's CDR3 is CAWSVPGLAGASDTYTF. CDR3 DNA (partial): TGTGCCTGGAGTGTACCCGGACTAGCGGGGGCATCAGATACC.

A note on this clone: The read halts 3 residues ahead of the CDR3 end, with the missing end drawn from the germline J gene. The genes are TRBV30 and TRBJ1-5; D gene uncertain. This CDR3 spans 13 amino acids. The ends were cut back, 1 base at V and 9 bases at J, with 13 bases in the middle. Germline CDR1 is GTSNPN and CDR2 is SVGIG (reference sequence). The part of the CDR3 DNA that was read is TGTGCCTGGAGTGCCACCCCCGAGGGGCCC. Translating it yields CAWSATPEGP. The complete CDR3 protein is CAWSATPEGPQHF.

About this clone: The read gets to within 3 residues of the CDR3 end, and the germline J gene fills in the rest. The chain uses TRBV13 and TRBJ2-2; the match to TRBD1 covers 10 bases. J lost 5 bases, V lost 6 bases, and 9 bases had no gene match. The CDR3 sequence is 16 residues long. Germline CDR1 is PRHDT and CDR2 is FYEKMQ (reference sequence). The DNA read from the CDR3 is TGTGCCAGCAGTCCACCGGGACAGGGGAAAACCGGGGAG. This sequence encodes CASSPPGQGKTGE. The whole CDR3 reads CASSPPGQGKTGELFF.

On this clone: Sequencing ends 3 residues short of the CDR3 end; the germline J gene provides the rest. Other DNA sequences in the same sample also yield this CDR3. The chain has TRBV2 and TRBJ1-1; 9 positions match TRBD1. In germline, CDR1 is SNHLY, CDR2 FYNNEI. The CDR3 covers 11 residues. The CDR3 region is CASGQGIVAFF. The sequenced part of the CDR3 DNA is TGTGCCAGCGGACAGGGGATAGTA.

This clone registers medium-sized by frequency. Coverage ceases 3 residues before the CDR3 finishes, and the germline J gene fills in the end. The rearrangement links TRBV9 to TRBJ2-3; 13 bases fit TRBD2. CDR3 size: 18 residues. Germline V gives CDR1 SGDLS, CDR2 YYNGEE. Trimming removed 4 bases from V and 2 bases from J; junction bases left unmatched: 10. The CDR3 region is CASSTTSGGAVLTDTQYF. The CDR3 DNA, read in part, is TGTGCCAGCAGCACAACTAGCGGGGGGGCCGTACTCACAGATACG.

To note about this clone: The read terminates 3 residues ahead of where the CDR3 ends, so the germline J gene completes it. This sequence joins TRBV28 and TRBJ1-2; 10 bases agree with TRBD1. This CDR3 region has 16 residues. J was trimmed by 4 bases and V by 3 bases; bases with no gene match: 8. Germline CDR1 and CDR2: MDHEN and SYDVKM. The CDR3: CASSLGGDRGFYGYTF. The DNA read from the CDR3 is TGTGCCAGCAGTTTGGGGGGGGACAGGGGATTCTATGGC.

The DNA read from the CDR3 is TGTGCCAGCATCGCGAATGACAGGGGCTCGGGTGAC. Translation gives CASIANDRGSGD. From start to end, the CDR3 is CASIANDRGSGDYTF. This rearrangement joins TRBV7-9 to TRBJ1-2; 8 positions agree with TRBD1. The CDR3 end lies 3 residues beyond the end of the read and is filled in from the germline J gene. There are 15 residues in the CDR3. CDR1 and CDR2 (germline): SEHNR, FQNEAQ (reference sequence).

The CDR3 DNA, read in part, is TGTGCCAGCAGCTTAGCGCGGACAGGCTACAATCAGCCC. It codes for CASSLARTGYNQP. The full CDR3 reads CASSLARTGYNQPQHF. This chain links TRBV7-8 with TRBJ1-5, with TRBD1 matching 7 bases. The CDR3 is cut off 3 residues early in the read; its end comes from the germline J gene. With V trimmed by 0 bases and J by 3 bases, 5 bases remained unmatched. In germline, CDR1 is SGHVS, CDR2 FQNEAQ. The CDR3 has 16 amino acids.